These 9 T cell receptor beta chains originate from one sample sequenced in a study of cytomegalovirus exposure and HLA in healthy donors. Amplification used 60 Vbeta primers and 13 Jbeta primers. Here immunoSEQ multiplex PCR was the method, and the copy in TCRdb shows in-frame clones only, minus some. The repertoire consists of around 100,000 clones, with 55% to 65% occurring once and the leading ten covering about 2%. Sequencing was carried out using PBMCs. The receptors derive from a woman in her thirties in good health and CMV-seronegative.

The chain has TRBV5-1 and TRBJ1-2, with D possibly TRBD1 on 6 matching bases. Trimming pared 0 bases from V and 8 bases from J, leaving 14 bases between. The germline V gene encodes CDR1 SGHRS and CDR2 YFSETQ. The CDR3 has 14 amino acids. In DNA, the CDR3 is TGCGCCAGCAGCTTGGAAGGGGGGGCGGAGGGCTACACCTTC. It encodes CASSLEGGAEGYTF.

CDR3 protein: CASRDRPGQETQYF. Here the CDR3 DNA reads TGTGCCAGCAGGGACAGGCCCGGGCAAGAGACCCAGTACTTC. J is TRBJ2-5 and V is TRBV6-1; 7 positions match TRBD1. The junction had 6 bases not matched to a gene; V was cut back by 6 bases and J by 2 bases. The CDR3 has 14 residues. The germline V gene has CDR1 MNHNS and CDR2 SASEGT.

V and J are TRBV5-1 and TRBJ1-4, with a tentative D call TRBD1 (5 bases). The V and J ends lost 5 bases and 4 bases respectively, with 12 bases between them. The CDR3 spans 14 residues. Germline lookup yields CDR1 SGHRS and CDR2 YFSETQ. The CDR3 loop is CASSFGGNNEKLFF. The CDR3 nucleotides read TGCGCCAGCAGTTTCGGGGGGAATAATGAAAAACTGTTTTTT.

In this sample, this clone turned up once. The chain has TRBV5-4 and TRBJ1-2; unclear D gene. Trimming cost V 1 base and J 2 bases, with 12 bases left between them. The CDR3 runs to 15 residues. Per germline, CDR1 SGHNT and CDR2 YYREEE (reference sequence). CDR3 loop: CASSLSSDYNYGYTF. CDR3 bases: TGTGCCAGCAGCTTGTCATCAGACTACAACTATGGCTACACCTTC.

V and J are TRBV13 and TRBJ2-7; TRBD1 aligns across 11 bases. Germline trimming cut 5 bases from V and 3 bases from J; bases unmatched to any gene: 15. Germline CDR1 and CDR2: PRHDT and FYEKMQ (reference sequence). The CDR3 runs to 18 residues. As DNA, the CDR3 is TGTGCCAGCAGCCAAATGGGACAGGGGGTCCCGTCCAGCTACGAGCAGTACTTC. The encoded protein is CASSQMGQGVPSSYEQYF.

The chain couples TRBV5-6 to TRBJ1-2, with TRBD1 as a possible D gene (6 bases). Trimming shortened V by 1 base and J by 3 bases, and 10 bases separated the two germline ends. This CDR3 has 14 residues. CDR1 and CDR2 from the germline V gene are SGHDT and YYEEEE. DNA for the CDR3: TGTGCCAGCAGCTTGCCGGGACATGACTATGGCTACACCTTC. Translation gives CASSLPGHDYGYTF.

The chain is built from TRBV5-6 and TRBJ1-2, with D uncertain. Trimming left V 1 base short and J 8 bases short, with 12 bases between. This CDR3 has 13 amino acids. The germline CDR1 and CDR2 sequences are SGHDT and YYEEEE. CDR3 amino acids: CASSLTTFQGYTF. The DNA for the CDR3 is TGTGCCAGCAGCTTGACAACCTTTCAGGGCTACACCTTC.

The rearrangement links TRBV5-1 to TRBJ2-5, with TRBD2 as a possible D gene (6 bases). Trimming left V 4 bases short and J 4 bases short, with 17 bases between. CDR3 length: 15 residues. CDR1 is SGHRS and CDR2 is YFSETQ in the germline V gene. The CDR3 region is CASSPAGRPVETQYF. Here the CDR3 DNA reads TGCGCCAGCAGCCCGGCGGGACGCCCGGTAGAGACCCAGTACTTC.

This clone was observed once. The J gene is TRBJ2-7, the V gene TRBV5-1; D unclear. This CDR3 comprises 12 residues. V was pared by 2 bases and J by 6 bases, with 9 bases between. From germline, CDR1 is SGHRS and CDR2 YFSETQ. DNA of the CDR3: TGCGCCAGCAGCTTCACGTCCGGCGAGCAGTACTTC. Its translation: CASSFTSGEQYF. Full variable domain (missing parts from reference TRBV5-1 and TRBJ2-7): KAGVTQTPRYLIKTRGQQVTLSCSPISGHRSVSWYQQTPGQGLQFLFEYFSETQRNKGNFPGRFSGRQFSNSRSEMNVSTLELGDSALYLCASSFTSGEQYFGPGTRLTVT.